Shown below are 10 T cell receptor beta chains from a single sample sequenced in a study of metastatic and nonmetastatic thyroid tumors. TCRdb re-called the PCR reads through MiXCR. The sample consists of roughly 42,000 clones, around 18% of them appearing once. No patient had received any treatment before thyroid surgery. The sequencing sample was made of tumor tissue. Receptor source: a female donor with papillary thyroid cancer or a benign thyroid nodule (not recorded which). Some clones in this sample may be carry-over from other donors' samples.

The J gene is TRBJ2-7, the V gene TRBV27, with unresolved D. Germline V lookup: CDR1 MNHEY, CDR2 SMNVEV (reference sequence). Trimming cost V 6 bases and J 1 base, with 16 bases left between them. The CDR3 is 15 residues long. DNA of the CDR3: TGTGCCAGCAGGGGATGGTCTAGTTGTTCCTACGAGCAGTACTTC. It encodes CASRGWSSCSYEQYF.

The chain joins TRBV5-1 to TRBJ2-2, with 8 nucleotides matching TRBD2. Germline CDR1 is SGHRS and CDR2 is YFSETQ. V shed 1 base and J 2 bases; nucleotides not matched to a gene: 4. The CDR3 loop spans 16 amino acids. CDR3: CASSLRLAGNTGELFF. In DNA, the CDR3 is TGCGCCAGCAGCTTGAGGCTAGCGGGTAACACCGGGGAGCTGTTTTTT. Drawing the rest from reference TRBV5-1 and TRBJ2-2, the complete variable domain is KAGVTQTPRYLIKTRGQQVTLSCSPISGHRSVSWYQQTPGQGLQFLFEYFSETQRNKGNFPGRFSGRQFSNSRSEMNVSTLELGDSALYLCASSLRLAGNTGELFFGEGSRLTVL.

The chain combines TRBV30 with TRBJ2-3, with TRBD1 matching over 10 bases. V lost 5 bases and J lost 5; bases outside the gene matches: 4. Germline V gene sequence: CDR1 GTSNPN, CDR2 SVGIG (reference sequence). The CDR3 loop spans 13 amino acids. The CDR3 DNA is TGTGCCTGGGGGGGACAGGGGATAGATACGCAGTATTTT. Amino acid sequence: CAWGGQGIDTQYF.

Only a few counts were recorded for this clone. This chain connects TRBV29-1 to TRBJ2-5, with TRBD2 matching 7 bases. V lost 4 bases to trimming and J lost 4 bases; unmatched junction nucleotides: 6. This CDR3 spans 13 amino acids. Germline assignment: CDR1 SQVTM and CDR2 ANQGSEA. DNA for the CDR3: TGCAGCGTTGTTCGGGGGAGGGGAGAGACCCAGTACTTC. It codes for CSVVRGRGETQYF.

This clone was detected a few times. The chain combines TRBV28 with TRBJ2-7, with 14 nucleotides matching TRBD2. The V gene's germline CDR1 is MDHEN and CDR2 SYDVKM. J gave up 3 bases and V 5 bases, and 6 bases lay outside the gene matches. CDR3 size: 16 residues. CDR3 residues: CASSVSGTSGSYEQYF. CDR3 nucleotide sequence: TGTGCCAGCAGTGTCTCCGGGACTAGCGGGAGCTACGAGCAGTACTTC.

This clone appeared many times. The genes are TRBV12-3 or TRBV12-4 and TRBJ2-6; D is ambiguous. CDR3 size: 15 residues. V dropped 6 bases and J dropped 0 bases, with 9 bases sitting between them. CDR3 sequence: CASSPDLSGANVLTF. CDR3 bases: TGTGCCAGCAGCCCCGACCTCTCTGGGGCCAACGTCCTGACTTTC.

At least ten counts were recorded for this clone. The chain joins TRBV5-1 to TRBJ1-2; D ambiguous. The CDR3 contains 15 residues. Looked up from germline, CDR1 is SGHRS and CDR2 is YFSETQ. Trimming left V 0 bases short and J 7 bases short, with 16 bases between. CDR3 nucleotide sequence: TGCGCCAGCAGCTTGGCCGTAAACGGGGATGGTGGCTACACCTTC. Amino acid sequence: CASSLAVNGDGGYTF.

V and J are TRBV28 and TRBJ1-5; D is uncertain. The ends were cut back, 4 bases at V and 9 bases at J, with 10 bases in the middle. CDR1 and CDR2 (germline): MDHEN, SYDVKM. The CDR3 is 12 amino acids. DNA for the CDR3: TGTGCCAGCAGTTACGGTGGGTGGCCCCAGCATTTT. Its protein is CASSYGGWPQHF.

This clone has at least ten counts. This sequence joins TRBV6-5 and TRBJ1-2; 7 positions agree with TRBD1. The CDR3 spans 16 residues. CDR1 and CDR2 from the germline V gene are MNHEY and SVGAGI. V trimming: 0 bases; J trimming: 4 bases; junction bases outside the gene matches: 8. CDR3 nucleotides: TGTGCCAGCAGTTACTCGAAGGGGGCCTCGGTCTATGGCTACACCTTC. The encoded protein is CASSYSKGASVYGYTF.

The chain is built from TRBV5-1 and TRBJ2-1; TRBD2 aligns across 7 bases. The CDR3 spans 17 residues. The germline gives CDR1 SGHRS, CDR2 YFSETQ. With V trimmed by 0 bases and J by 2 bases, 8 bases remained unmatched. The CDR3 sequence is CASSLVGGRGPYNEQFF. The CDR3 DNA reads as TGCGCCAGCAGCTTGGTTGGCGGGAGAGGTCCCTACAATGAGCAGTTCTTC.